These 14 T cell receptor beta chains were sequenced from one sample in a study of blood T cell repertoires in COVID-19. Assay: immunoSEQ multiplex PCR; the TCRdb copy retains only in-frame clones and omits some. Of some 50,000 clones listed, around 84% were seen once; the top ten hold around 4.5%. Sequenced material: peripheral blood. The receptor set was obtained from a man in his fifties with active COVID-19.

This chain joins TRBV7-6 and TRBJ2-7, with TRBD2 matching 9 bases. CDR1 and CDR2 (germline): SGHVS, FNYEAQ. The CDR3 runs to 15 residues. V lost 0 bases to trimming and J lost 0 bases; unmatched junction nucleotides: 0. CDR3 sequence: CASSLASGGSYEQYF. The CDR3 coding sequence is TGTGCCAGCAGCTTAGCTAGCGGGGGCTCCTACGAGCAGTACTTC.

The chain links TRBV24-1 to TRBJ2-1; 11 bases match TRBD2. CDR1 and CDR2 (germline): KGHDR, SFDVKD. J lost 8 bases, V lost 5 bases, and 7 bases had no gene match. The CDR3 length is 15 residues. The CDR3: CATSAPLAGGDEQFF. DNA of the CDR3: TGTGCCACCAGTGCTCCCCTAGCGGGGGGTGATGAGCAGTTCTTC.

This clone has just one count. The gene calls are TRBV18 and TRBJ1-4; 9 bases are shared with TRBD1. Trimming cost V 8 bases and J 6 bases; bases outside gene matches: 4. The CDR3 has 13 amino acids. Germline lookup yields CDR1 KGHSH and CDR2 LQKENI. Here the CDR3 DNA reads TGTGCCAGCGCGACAGGGGGGCATGAAAAACTGTTTTTT. As protein: CASATGGHEKLFF.

CDR3 region: CASSPRGQGARNEQFF. The CDR3 DNA follows: TGTGCCAGCAGTCCCCGAGGACAGGGGGCGCGGAATGAGCAGTTCTTC. The chain joins TRBV28 to TRBJ2-1, with 11 bases aligning to TRBD1. V shed 5 bases and J 7 bases; nucleotides not matched to a gene: 10. The CDR3 has 16 amino acids. CDR1 is MDHEN and CDR2 is SYDVKM in the germline V gene. Drawing the rest from reference TRBV28 and TRBJ2-1, the complete variable domain is DVKVTQSSRYLVKRTGEKVFLECVQDMDHENMFWYRQDPGLGLRLIYFSYDVKMKEKGDIPEGYSVSREKKERFSLILESASTNQTSMYLCASSPRGQGARNEQFFGPGTRLTVL.

The CDR3 bases are TGTGCCAGCAGCCCAGCCAGGGAGACCCAGTACTTC. The encoded protein is CASSPARETQYF. This rearrangement joins TRBV11-2 to TRBJ2-5; D not resolved. V was pared by 5 bases and J by 5 bases, with 9 bases between. Per the germline V gene, CDR1 is SGHAT and CDR2 is FQNNGV. This CDR3 region has 12 residues.

This clone was recorded only once. The V gene is TRBV4-3, the J gene TRBJ1-1; no definite D call. With 1 base removed from V and 6 bases from J, the gap between germline ends came to 18 bases. CDR1 LGHNA and CDR2 YSLEER come from the germline V gene. This CDR3 comprises 16 residues. This CDR3 is CASSQGASITIPEAFF. DNA for the CDR3: TGCGCCAGCAGCCAAGGGGCCTCTATCACGATCCCTGAAGCTTTCTTT.

The rearrangement uses TRBV5-1 and TRBJ1-3; 12 nucleotides line up with TRBD1. The CDR3 covers 14 residues. J gave up 8 bases and V 4 bases, and 4 bases lay outside the gene matches. The germline V gene has CDR1 SGHRS and CDR2 YFSETQ. The CDR3 sequence is CASSLGQGADTIYF. The CDR3 bases are TGCGCCAGCAGCCTGGGACAGGGGGCAGACACCATATATTTT.

The chain recombines TRBV6-2 or TRBV6-3 with TRBJ1-2; 9 nucleotides align to TRBD1. This CDR3 region has 15 residues. V trimming: 10 bases; J trimming: 4 bases; junction bases outside the gene matches: 13. Germline assignment: CDR1 MNHEY and CDR2 SVGEGT. DNA for the CDR3: TGTGCCACCACCCCGGGACAGGGCGTGGGCTATGGCTACACCTTC. This encodes CATTPGQGVGYGYTF.

This clone was seen a handful of times. This sequence joins TRBV7-2 and TRBJ1-1; 7 nucleotides match TRBD1. Germline V CDR1 and CDR2: SGHTA, FQGNSA. The CDR3 loop spans 13 amino acids. The J segment lost 1 base and the V segment lost 9 bases, leaving 5 bases of the junction unmatched. CDR3 sequence: CASAGQSNTEAFF. DNA for the CDR3: TGTGCCAGTGCGGGACAGTCGAACACTGAAGCTTTCTTT.

The chain is built from TRBV29-1 and TRBJ2-1; a possible D gene is TRBD2 (6 bases). The CDR3 contains 16 residues. Looked up from germline, CDR1 is SQVTM and CDR2 is ANQGSEA. Trimming stripped 6 bases from V and 3 bases from J, with 21 bases between. In DNA, the CDR3 is TGCAGCGTCGCCTTCGGTCGGGGGTCCTTCTACAATGAGCAGTTCTTC. This sequence encodes CSVAFGRGSFYNEQFF.

The chain combines TRBV6-5 with TRBJ1-1; 8 nucleotides agree with TRBD1. Germline CDR1 reads MNHEY; CDR2 reads SVGAGI. After removal of 6 bases from V and 2 bases from J, the junction contained 5 bases not matched to a gene. The CDR3 totals 14 residues. CDR3 DNA: TGTGCCAGCAGCCGGACAGGGCCCAACACTGAAGCTTTCTTT. It is translated as CASSRTGPNTEAFF.

This clone occurred once. V and J are TRBV18 and TRBJ1-1; D is unresolved. Germline V gene sequence: CDR1 KGHSH, CDR2 LQKENI. Trimming removed 6 bases from V and 2 bases from J, with 19 bases in between. CDR3 length: 16 residues. This CDR3 is CASSTANGGENTEAFF. The CDR3 DNA is TGTGCCAGCTCTACGGCAAACGGCGGGGAAAACACTGAAGCTTTCTTT.

The genes are TRBV3-1 (or the pseudogene TRBV3-2) and TRBJ1-2; 7 bases map to TRBD1. V shed 5 bases, J shed 3 bases, and the junction held 12 bases outside the gene matches. Germline lookup yields CDR1 LGHDT and CDR2 YNNKEL (reference sequence). This CDR3 spans 16 amino acids. The CDR3 DNA follows: TGTGCCAGCAGCTACCGTACTAGGGACAGATACTATGGCTACACCTTC. Its translation is CASSYRTRDRYYGYTF.

V usage is TRBV5-4 and J usage is TRBJ2-1; 8 bases are a match to TRBD1. This CDR3 is built from 15 residues. V lost 4 bases and J lost 3; bases outside the gene matches: 6. The germline V gene encodes CDR1 SGHNT and CDR2 YYREEE (reference sequence). CDR3 region: CASSPTGAVYNEQFF. The DNA for the CDR3 is TGTGCCAGCAGCCCGACAGGGGCGGTCTACAATGAGCAGTTCTTC.